These 12 T cell receptor beta chains share one sample of origin, sequenced in a study of cytomegalovirus exposure and HLA in healthy donors. The PCR was carried out with 60 Vbeta primers and 13 Jbeta primers. Produced via immunoSEQ multiplex PCR; TCRdb's table is partial and in-frame only. The profile covers approximately 190,000 clones, with around 88% appearing a single time and approximately 1.8% taken by the ten largest. The specimen was PBMCs. The source is a man aged 40-49 years in good health and CMV-seropositive.

The chain employs TRBV5-1 and TRBJ2-3; D is perhaps TRBD2 (5 bases). The CDR3 is 16 residues long. Germline V gene lookup returns CDR1 SGHRS and CDR2 YFSETQ. The V and J ends lost 4 bases and 0 bases respectively, with 15 bases between them. CDR3 residues: CASSLMGDPSTDTQYF. CDR3 bases: TGCGCCAGCAGCCTGATGGGAGACCCTAGCACAGATACGCAGTATTTT. The full variable domain, completed using reference TRBV5-1 and TRBJ2-3, is KAGVTQTPRYLIKTRGQQVTLSCSPISGHRSVSWYQQTPGQGLQFLFEYFSETQRNKGNFPGRFSGRQFSNSRSEMNVSTLELGDSALYLCASSLMGDPSTDTQYFGPGTRLTVL.

The chain employs TRBV28 and TRBJ2-7, with TRBD1 identical over 9 bases. The V gene end was trimmed by 2 bases and the J gene end by 1 base; junction bases not matched to a gene: 3. Germline V gene data show CDR1 as MDHEN and CDR2 as SYDVKM. The CDR3 runs to 15 residues. CDR3 coding DNA: TGTGCCAGCAGTTTACGACAGGGGGTATCCTACGAGCAGTACTTC. It translates to CASSLRQGVSYEQYF. Supplemented by reference TRBV28 and TRBJ2-7, the full variable domain reads DVKVTQSSRYLVKRTGEKVFLECVQDMDHENMFWYRQDPGLGLRLIYFSYDVKMKEKGDIPEGYSVSREKKERFSLILESASTNQTSMYLCASSLRQGVSYEQYFGPGTRLTVT.

The chain couples TRBV29-1 to TRBJ2-2; D not certain. V was pared by 5 bases and J by 4 bases, with 5 bases between. This CDR3 has 11 residues. Per germline, CDR1 SQVTM and CDR2 ANQGSEA. This CDR3 is CSVRSTGELFF. CDR3 DNA sequence: TGCAGCGTTCGGTCCACCGGGGAGCTGTTTTTT.

The chain is built from TRBV5-1 and TRBJ2-5, with 13 bases aligning to TRBD2. Judging by the DNA end, TRBJ2-7 fits better; the J call may be wrong. The CDR3 runs 15 residues. Germline V gene lookup returns CDR1 SGHRS and CDR2 YFSETQ. This CDR3 is CASRSGLAGLYEQYF. The CDR3 DNA reads as TGCGCCAGCAGATCGGGACTAGCGGGGTTATACGAGCAGTACTTC.

The gene calls are TRBV5-6 and TRBJ1-3, with D perhaps TRBD1 (5 bases). Germline assignment: CDR1 SGHDT and CDR2 YYEEEE. V was trimmed by 0 bases and J by 3 bases, leaving 13 bases between them. The CDR3 is 16 amino acids. CDR3 in DNA: TGTGCCAGCAGCTTGGCCGTGCTTCAGGGTGGAAACACCATATATTTT. This sequence encodes CASSLAVLQGGNTIYF.

CDR3: CASSFQGYEQYF. The CDR3 DNA sequence: TGTGCCAGCAGCTTCCAGGGCTACGAGCAGTACTTC. This chain connects TRBV5-6 to TRBJ2-7, with D possibly TRBD1 on 5 matching bases. The V gene's germline CDR1 is SGHDT and CDR2 YYEEEE. V gave up 2 bases and J gave up 3 bases, with 6 bases separating them. CDR3 length: 12 residues.

V is TRBV5-1 and J is TRBJ2-5, with 7 bases that match TRBD1. From germline, CDR1 is SGHRS and CDR2 YFSETQ. The CDR3 length is 13 residues. V lost 4 bases, J lost 5 bases, and 5 bases stayed unmatched. CDR3 amino acids: CASSPDRVETQYF. DNA of the CDR3: TGCGCCAGCAGCCCCGACAGGGTGGAGACCCAGTACTTC.

The chain carries TRBV7-8 and TRBJ2-1; maybe TRBD2 (5 bases). This CDR3 spans 14 amino acids. V lost 0 bases and J 8 bases, leaving 11 bases between the germline ends. The germline V gene encodes CDR1 SGHVS and CDR2 FQNEAQ. The CDR3 spells CASSLAKSGDEQFF. The CDR3 DNA follows: TGTGCCAGCAGCTTAGCTAAATCCGGGGATGAGCAGTTCTTC.

The V and J genes are TRBV27 and TRBJ2-5; 10 bases match TRBD2. Germline V gene sequence: CDR1 MNHEY, CDR2 SMNVEV (reference sequence). The CDR3 sequence is 12 residues long. The V and J ends lost 7 bases and 11 bases, in that order; junction bases with no gene match: 7. The CDR3 DNA reads TGTGCCAGCAAAGCGGGAGGGAAGGAGCAGTACTTC. Its protein product is CASKAGGKEQYF.

This sequence joins TRBV7-9 and TRBJ2-2; D is possibly TRBD2 (6 bases). Germline CDR1 and CDR2: SEHNR and FQNEAQ (reference sequence). The CDR3 covers 16 residues. V lost 4 bases and J lost 4, with 16 bases in between. CDR3 sequence reads: CASSSPPGSPTGELFF. The CDR3 DNA reads TGTGCCAGCAGCTCGCCACCCGGGAGCCCCACCGGGGAGCTGTTTTTT.

The chain carries TRBV25-1 and TRBJ2-3; 8 bases map to TRBD1. This CDR3 spans 15 amino acids. Per the germline V gene, CDR1 is MGHDK and CDR2 is SYGVNS. V was clipped by 4 bases and J by 3 bases; unmatched bases: 6. This chain's CDR3 is CASSAPGTGTDTQYF. In DNA, the CDR3 is TGTGCCAGCAGTGCCCCGGGGACAGGTACAGATACGCAGTATTTT.

The V gene is TRBV28, the J gene TRBJ2-1, with D possibly TRBD1 on 5 matching bases. CDR1 MDHEN and CDR2 SYDVKM come from the germline V gene. Trimming left V 2 bases short and J 8 bases short, with 13 bases between. The CDR3 length is 14 residues. The CDR3 DNA is TGTGCCAGCAGTTTACGCAGGGTGGCGGATGAGCAGTTCTTC. This sequence encodes CASSLRRVADEQFF.